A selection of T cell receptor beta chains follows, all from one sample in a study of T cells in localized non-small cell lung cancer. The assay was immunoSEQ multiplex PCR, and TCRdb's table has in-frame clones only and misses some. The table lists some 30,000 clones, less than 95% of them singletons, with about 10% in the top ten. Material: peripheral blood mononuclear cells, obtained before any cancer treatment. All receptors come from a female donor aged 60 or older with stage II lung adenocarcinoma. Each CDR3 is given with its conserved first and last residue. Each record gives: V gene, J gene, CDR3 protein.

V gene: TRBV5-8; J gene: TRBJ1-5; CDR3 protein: CASSLGDRGYQPQHF
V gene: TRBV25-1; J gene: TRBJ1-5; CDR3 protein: CASSQGDQPQHF
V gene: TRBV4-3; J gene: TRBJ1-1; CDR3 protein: CASSQAPGMNTEAFF
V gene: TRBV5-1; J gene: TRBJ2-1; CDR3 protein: CASSFESGQGYNEQFF
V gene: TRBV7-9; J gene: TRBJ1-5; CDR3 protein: CASSPGGGQPQHF
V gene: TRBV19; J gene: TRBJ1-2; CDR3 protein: CASSFGQAKDGYTF
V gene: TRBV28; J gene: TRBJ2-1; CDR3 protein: CASSLQSGTEQFF
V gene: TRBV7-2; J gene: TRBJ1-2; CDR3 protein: CASSNVAGGNYGYTF
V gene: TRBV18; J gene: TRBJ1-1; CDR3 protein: CASSLKGGPGGSLNTEAFF
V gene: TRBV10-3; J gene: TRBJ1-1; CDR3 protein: CAISVQGANTEAFF
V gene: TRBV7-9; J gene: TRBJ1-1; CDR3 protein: CASSPRENTEAFF
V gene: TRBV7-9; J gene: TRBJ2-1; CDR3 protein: CASSTRLVSYNEQFF
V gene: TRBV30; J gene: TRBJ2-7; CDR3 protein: CAWIKQKRESNYEQYF
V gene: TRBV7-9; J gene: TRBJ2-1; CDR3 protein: CASSLAGQGEQFF
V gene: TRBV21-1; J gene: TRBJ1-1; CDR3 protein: CASRCVIATHRTEAFF
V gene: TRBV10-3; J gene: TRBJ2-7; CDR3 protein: CAISEQGRHEQYF
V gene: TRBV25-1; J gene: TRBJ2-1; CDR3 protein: CASTPKGTLALEQFF
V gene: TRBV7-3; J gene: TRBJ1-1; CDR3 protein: CASSSTPGGFEAFF
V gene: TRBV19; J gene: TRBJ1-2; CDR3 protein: CASSSGDSAGGYTF
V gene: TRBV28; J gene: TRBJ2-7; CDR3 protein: CASSAPRQGIDEQYF
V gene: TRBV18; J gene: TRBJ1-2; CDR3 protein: CASSPGTGNGYTF
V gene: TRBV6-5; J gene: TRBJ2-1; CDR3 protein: CASISSGSGRNEQFF
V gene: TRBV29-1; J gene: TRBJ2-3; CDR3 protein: CSVHKSGGGDTQYF
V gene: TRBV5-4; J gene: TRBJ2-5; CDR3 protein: CASSLDRGETQYF
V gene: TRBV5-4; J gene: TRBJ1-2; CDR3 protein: CASSLDRAAFGYTF
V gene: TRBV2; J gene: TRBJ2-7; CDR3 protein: CASSEGGTGGMYEQYF
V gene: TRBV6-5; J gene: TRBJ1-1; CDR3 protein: CASSPGHGSTEAFF
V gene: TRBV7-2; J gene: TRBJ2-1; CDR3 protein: CASSHPPLAGFEQFF
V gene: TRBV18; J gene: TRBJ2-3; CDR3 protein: CASSPVTGTTDTQYF
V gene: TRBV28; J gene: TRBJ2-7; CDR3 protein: CASSLTGEVYEQYF
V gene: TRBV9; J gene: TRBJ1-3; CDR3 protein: CASSLYEGRGLSGNTIYF
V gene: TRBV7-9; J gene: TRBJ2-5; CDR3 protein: CASSLGTSGKETQYF
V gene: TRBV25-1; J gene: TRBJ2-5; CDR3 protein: CASTGTFQETQYF
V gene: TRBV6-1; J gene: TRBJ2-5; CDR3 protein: CAGGNQETQYF
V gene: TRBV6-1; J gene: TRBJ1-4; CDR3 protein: CASETENMGYEKLFF
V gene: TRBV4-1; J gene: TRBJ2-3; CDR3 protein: CASSQGLTRGPDTQYF
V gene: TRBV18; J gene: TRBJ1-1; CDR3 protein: CASSPRGGRGNTEAFF
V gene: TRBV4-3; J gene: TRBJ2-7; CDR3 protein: CASSQDKIGYEQYF
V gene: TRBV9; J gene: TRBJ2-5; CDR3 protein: CASSALPGQGETQYF
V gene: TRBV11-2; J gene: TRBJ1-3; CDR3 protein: CASSPSGNTIYF
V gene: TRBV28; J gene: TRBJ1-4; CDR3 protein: CASAPGTANEKLFF
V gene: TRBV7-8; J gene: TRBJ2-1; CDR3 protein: CASSLERVAGGEQFF
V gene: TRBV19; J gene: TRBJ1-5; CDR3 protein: CASNHPGQGLVNQPQHF
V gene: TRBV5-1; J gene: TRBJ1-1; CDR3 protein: CASTYSGRLNTEAFF
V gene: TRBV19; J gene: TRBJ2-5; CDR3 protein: CASSRMVGEETQYF
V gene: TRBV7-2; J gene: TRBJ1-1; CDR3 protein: CASRVVGTEAFF
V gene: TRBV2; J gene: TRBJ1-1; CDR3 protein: CASGRAPDTEAFF
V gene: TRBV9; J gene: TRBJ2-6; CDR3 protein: CASSADAGTGANVLTF
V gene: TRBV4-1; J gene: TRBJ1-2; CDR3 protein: CASSHSEQGGGGYTF
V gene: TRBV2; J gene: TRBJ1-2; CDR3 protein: CASSGDRGRGYTF
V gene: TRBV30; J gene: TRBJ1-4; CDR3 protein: CASSPGGGSLNEKLFF
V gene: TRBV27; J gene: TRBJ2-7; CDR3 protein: CASSRPGQGMGEQYF
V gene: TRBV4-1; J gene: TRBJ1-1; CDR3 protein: CASSQDRGAAGEAFF
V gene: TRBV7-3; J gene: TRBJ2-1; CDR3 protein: CASSLRLAGYNEQFF
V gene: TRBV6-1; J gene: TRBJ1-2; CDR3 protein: CASSEDMEVNGYTF
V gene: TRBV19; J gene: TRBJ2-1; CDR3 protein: CPVGSVGHEQFF
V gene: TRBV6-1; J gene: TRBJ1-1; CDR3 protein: CATSEAGWTEAFF